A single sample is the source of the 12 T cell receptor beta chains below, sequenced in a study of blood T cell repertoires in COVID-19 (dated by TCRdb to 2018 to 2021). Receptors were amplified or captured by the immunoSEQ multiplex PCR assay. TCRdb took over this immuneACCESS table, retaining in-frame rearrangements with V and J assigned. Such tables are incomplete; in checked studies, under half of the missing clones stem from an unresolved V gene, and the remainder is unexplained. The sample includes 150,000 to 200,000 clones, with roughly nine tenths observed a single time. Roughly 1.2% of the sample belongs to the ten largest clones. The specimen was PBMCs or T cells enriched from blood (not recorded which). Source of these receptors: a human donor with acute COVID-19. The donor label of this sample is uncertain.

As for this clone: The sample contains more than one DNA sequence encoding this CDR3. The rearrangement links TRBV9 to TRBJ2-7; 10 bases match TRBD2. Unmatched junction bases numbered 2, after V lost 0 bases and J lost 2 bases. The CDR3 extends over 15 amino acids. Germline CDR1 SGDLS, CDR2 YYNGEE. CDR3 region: CASSVGSGGPYEQYF. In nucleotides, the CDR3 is TGTGCCAGCAGCGTAGGTAGCGGGGGGCCCTACGAGCAGTACTTC.

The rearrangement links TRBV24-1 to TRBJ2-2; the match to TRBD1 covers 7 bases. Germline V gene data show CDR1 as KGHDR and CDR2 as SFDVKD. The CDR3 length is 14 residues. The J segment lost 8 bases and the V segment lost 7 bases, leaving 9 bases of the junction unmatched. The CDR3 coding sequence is TGTGCCACCAGAGGAAAGACAGGGACAGGGGAGCTGTTTTTT. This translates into CATRGKTGTGELFF.

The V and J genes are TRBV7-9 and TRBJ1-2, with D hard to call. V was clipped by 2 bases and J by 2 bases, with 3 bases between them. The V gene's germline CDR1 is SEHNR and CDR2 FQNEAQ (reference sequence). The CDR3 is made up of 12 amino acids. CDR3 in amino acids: CASSLRNYGYTF. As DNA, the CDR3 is TGTGCCAGCAGCTTACGGAACTATGGCTACACCTTC.

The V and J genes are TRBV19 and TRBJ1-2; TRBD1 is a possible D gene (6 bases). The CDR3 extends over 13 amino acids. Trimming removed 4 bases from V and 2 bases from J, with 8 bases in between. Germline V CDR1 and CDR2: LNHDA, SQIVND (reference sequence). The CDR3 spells CASSRDRNYGYTF. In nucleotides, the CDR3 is TGTGCCAGTAGTAGAGACAGGAACTATGGCTACACCTTC.

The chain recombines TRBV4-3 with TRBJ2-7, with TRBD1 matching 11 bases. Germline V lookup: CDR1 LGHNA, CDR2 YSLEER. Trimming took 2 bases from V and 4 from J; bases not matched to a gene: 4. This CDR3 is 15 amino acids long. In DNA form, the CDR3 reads TGCGCCAGCAGCCAATGGGGGACAGGGGGGTACGAGCAGTACTTC. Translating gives CASSQWGTGGYEQYF.

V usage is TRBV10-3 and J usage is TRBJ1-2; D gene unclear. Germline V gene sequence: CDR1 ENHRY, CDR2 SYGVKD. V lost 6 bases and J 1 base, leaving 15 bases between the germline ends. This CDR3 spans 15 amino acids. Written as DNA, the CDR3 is TGTGCCATCAGCGGACCTGCGGGTAGTAACTATGGCTACACCTTC. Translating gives CAISGPAGSNYGYTF.

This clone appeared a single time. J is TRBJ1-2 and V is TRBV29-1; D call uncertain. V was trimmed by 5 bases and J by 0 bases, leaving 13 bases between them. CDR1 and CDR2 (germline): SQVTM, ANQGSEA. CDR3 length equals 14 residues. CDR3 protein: CSVPSRLTNYGYTF. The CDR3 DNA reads TGCAGCGTTCCATCCAGGTTAACTAACTATGGCTACACCTTC. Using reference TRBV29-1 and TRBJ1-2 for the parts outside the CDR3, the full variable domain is SAVISQKPSRDICQRGTSLTIQCQVDSQVTMMFWYRQQPGQSLTLIATANQGSEATYESGFVIDKFPISRPNLTFSTLTVSNMSPEDSSIYLCSVPSRLTNYGYTFGSGTRLTVV.

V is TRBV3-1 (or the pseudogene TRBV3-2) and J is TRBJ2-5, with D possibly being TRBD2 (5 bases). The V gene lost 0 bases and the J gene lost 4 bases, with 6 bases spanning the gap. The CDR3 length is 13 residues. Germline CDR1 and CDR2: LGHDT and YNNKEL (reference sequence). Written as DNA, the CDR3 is TGTGCCAGCAGCCAAGAAGGGAGAGAGACCCAGTACTTC. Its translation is CASSQEGRETQYF.

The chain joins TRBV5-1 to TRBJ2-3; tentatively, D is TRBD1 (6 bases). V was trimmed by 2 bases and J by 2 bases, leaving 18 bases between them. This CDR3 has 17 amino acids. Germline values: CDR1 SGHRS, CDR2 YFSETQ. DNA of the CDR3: TGCGCCAGCAGCTTACACGGACAGTCCTCCGTCACAGATACGCAGTATTTT. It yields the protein CASSLHGQSSVTDTQYF.

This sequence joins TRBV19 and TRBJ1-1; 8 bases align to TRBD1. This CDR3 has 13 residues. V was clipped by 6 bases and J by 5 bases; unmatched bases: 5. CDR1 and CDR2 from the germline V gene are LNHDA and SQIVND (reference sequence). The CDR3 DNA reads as TGTGCCAGTAGGAGGAACAGGGGGACTGAAGCTTTCTTT. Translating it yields CASRRNRGTEAFF.

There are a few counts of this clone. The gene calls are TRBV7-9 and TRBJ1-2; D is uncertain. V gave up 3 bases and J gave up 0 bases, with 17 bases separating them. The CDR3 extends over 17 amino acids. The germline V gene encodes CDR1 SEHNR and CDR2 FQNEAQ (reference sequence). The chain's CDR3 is CASSFIGGALANYGYTF. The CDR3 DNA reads TGTGCCAGCAGCTTCATCGGCGGTGCCCTAGCTAACTATGGCTACACCTTC. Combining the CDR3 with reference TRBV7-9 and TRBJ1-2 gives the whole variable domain DTGVSQNPRHKITKRGQNVTFRCDPISEHNRLYWYRQTLGQGPEFLTYFQNEAQLEKSRLLSDRFSAERPKGSFSTLEIQRTEQGDSAMYLCASSFIGGALANYGYTFGSGTRLTVV.

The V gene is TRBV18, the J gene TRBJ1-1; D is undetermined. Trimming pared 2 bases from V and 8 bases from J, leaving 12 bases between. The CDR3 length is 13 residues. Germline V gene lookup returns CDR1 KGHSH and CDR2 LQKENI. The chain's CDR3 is CASSPAIESEAFF. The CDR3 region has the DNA TGTGCCAGCTCACCAGCTATTGAGTCAGAAGCTTTCTTT.